Below, 10 T cell receptor beta chains from the same sample are listed, as sequenced in a study of chemoradiotherapy in HPV16-positive cancers. Profiled with immunoSEQ multiplex PCR; TCRdb holds only in-frame clones, not every one. The sample records under 650 clones, over 80% being singletons. The material was tumor tissue, obtained from a patient who underwent chemoradiotherapy. All receptors come from a human donor with HPV-associated anogenital cancer.

The V gene is TRBV5-6, the J gene TRBJ1-1; D ambiguous. The CDR3 is 15 amino acids. Per the germline V gene, CDR1 is SGHDT and CDR2 is YYEEEE. V dropped 1 base and J dropped 0 bases, with 10 bases sitting between them. The CDR3 loop is CASSLLVSMNTEAFF. DNA of the CDR3: TGTGCCAGCAGCTTGCTTGTCTCTATGAACACTGAAGCTTTCTTT.

The chain couples TRBV7-9 to TRBJ2-1, with 12 nucleotides matching TRBD2. The CDR3 runs to 15 residues. The trim removed 3 bases at V and 10 bases at J, leaving 7 bases unmatched. Germline CDR1 is SEHNR and CDR2 is FQNEAQ (reference sequence). The CDR3 bases are TGTGCCAGCAGCTTGGCTAGCGGGGGGGCGAAGGAGCAGTTCTTC. It translates to CASSLASGGAKEQFF.

The chain recombines TRBV20-1 with TRBJ1-2; D uncertain. The CDR3 runs to 11 residues. Germline assignment: CDR1 DFQATT and CDR2 SNEGSKA (reference sequence). The V and J ends lost 3 bases and 3 bases respectively, with 5 bases between them. The CDR3 coding sequence is TGCAGTGCTAGTCCGGACTATGGCTACACCTTC. Its translation: CSASPDYGYTF.

The gene calls are TRBV19 and TRBJ1-1; perhaps TRBD1 as D (5 bases). Germline CDR1 reads LNHDA; CDR2 reads SQIVND (reference sequence). The CDR3 is made up of 13 amino acids. V lost 7 bases to trimming and J lost 3 bases, with 12 bases between them. In DNA, the CDR3 is TGTGCCAGTACCCCCGGACACCACACTGAAGCTTTCTTT. Encoded protein: CASTPGHHTEAFF.

This chain joins TRBV7-9 and TRBJ1-1; possibly TRBD1 for D (6 bases). V was trimmed by 4 bases and J by 2 bases, leaving 14 bases between them. From germline, CDR1 is SEHNR and CDR2 FQNEAQ (reference sequence). This CDR3 spans 15 amino acids. The CDR3 here is CASSSRGAANTEAFF. The CDR3 DNA follows: TGTGCCAGCAGCTCTAGGGGGGCCGCCAACACTGAAGCTTTCTTT.

The chain links TRBV6-5 to TRBJ2-3; D might be TRBD1 (6 bases). Per germline, CDR1 MNHEY and CDR2 SVGAGI. CDR3 size: 14 residues. With 5 bases removed from V and 0 bases from J, the gap between germline ends came to 9 bases. This CDR3 reads CASSLGQSTDTQYF. The DNA of the CDR3 is TGTGCCAGCAGTCTCGGACAGAGCACAGATACGCAGTATTTT.

This chain joins TRBV5-1 and TRBJ1-3; D may be TRBD1 (5 bases). Trimming took off 2 bases at V and 2 bases at J, with 11 bases between the two ends. There are 15 residues in the CDR3. Germline loops: CDR1 SGHRS, CDR2 YFSETQ. The DNA for the CDR3 is TGCGCCAGCAGCTTTGGGGCCTTAGCTGGAAACACCATATATTTT. Amino acid sequence: CASSFGALAGNTIYF. Combining the CDR3 with reference TRBV5-1 and TRBJ1-3 gives the whole variable domain KAGVTQTPRYLIKTRGQQVTLSCSPISGHRSVSWYQQTPGQGLQFLFEYFSETQRNKGNFPGRFSGRQFSNSRSEMNVSTLELGDSALYLCASSFGALAGNTIYFGEGSWLTVV.

This sequence joins TRBV19 and TRBJ2-1, with D perhaps assigned TRBD1 or TRBD2 (7 bases each). The V end lost 4 bases, the J end lost 7 bases, and 11 bases lay between the germline ends. This CDR3 is built from 13 residues. Germline V gene sequence: CDR1 LNHDA, CDR2 SQIVND (reference sequence). CDR3 in amino acids: CASSKQGGNEQFF. Written as DNA, the CDR3 is TGTGCCAGTAGTAAGCAGGGGGGGAATGAGCAGTTCTTC.

The V and J genes are TRBV20-1 and TRBJ2-5, with D possibly being TRBD2 (6 bases). Germline V CDR1 and CDR2: DFQATT, SNEGSKA (reference sequence). V lost 4 bases, J lost 9 bases, and 12 bases lay in between. There are 11 residues in the CDR3. The CDR3 region is CSATSEWSQYF. The CDR3 nucleotides read TGCAGTGCTACTAGCGAATGGTCCCAGTACTTC.

The CDR3 sequence: CASSRKTYGYTF. CDR3 coding DNA: TGTGCCAGCAGCAGAAAGACCTATGGCTACACCTTC. This chain links TRBV7-2 with TRBJ1-2; D is uncertain. Trimming stripped 5 bases from V and 4 bases from J, with 8 bases between. Germline CDR1 and CDR2: SGHTA and FQGNSA. The CDR3 loop spans 12 amino acids. Together with reference TRBV7-2 and TRBJ1-2, the CDR3 gives the full variable domain: GAGVSQSPSNKVTEKGKDVELRCDPISGHTALYWYRQSLGQGLEFLIYFQGNSAPDKSGLPSDRFSAERTGGSVSTLTIQRTQQEDSAVYLCASSRKTYGYTFGSGTRLTVV.